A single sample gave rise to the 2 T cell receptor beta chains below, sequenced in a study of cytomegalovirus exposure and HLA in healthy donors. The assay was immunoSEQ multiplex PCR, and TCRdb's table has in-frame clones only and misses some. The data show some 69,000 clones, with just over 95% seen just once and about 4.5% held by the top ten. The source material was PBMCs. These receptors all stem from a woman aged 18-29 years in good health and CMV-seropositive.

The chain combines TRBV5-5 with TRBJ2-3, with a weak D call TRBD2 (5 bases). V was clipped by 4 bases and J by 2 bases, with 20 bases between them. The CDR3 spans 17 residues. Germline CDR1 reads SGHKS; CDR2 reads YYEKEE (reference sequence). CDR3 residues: CASSPRGFTEYTDTQYF. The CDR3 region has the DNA TGTGCCAGCAGCCCTCGGGGTTTTACGGAGTACACAGATACGCAGTATTTT.

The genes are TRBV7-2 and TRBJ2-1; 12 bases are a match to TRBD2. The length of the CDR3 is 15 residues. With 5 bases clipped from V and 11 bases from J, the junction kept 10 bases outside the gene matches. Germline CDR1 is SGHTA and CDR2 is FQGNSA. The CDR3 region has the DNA TGTGCCAGCAGCCCTAGACTAGCGGGAGCCGGGAAGCAGTTCTTC. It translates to CASSPRLAGAGKQFF.